One sample yielded the 30 T cell receptor beta chains listed below, sequenced in a study of regulatory dendritic cells for organ transplantation. Assay used: immunoSEQ multiplex PCR; TCRdb lists only in-frame clones, some missing. The profile shows 9,500 to 15,000 clones, about three fifths of them singletons. Sorted subsets were CFSE-labeled and cultured about 5 days with allogeneic dendritic cells. For these receptors, no antigen is known. Source material: naive CD8+ T cells from blood cultured with dendritic cells. The subset was: CD45RA+ naive T cells. The receptors originated from a human donor in good health.

J is TRBJ2-5 and V is TRBV13; 13 nucleotides match TRBD2. CDR1 is PRHDT and CDR2 is FYEKMQ in the germline V gene (reference sequence). After removal of 5 bases from V and 2 bases from J, the junction contained 11 bases not matched to a gene. The CDR3 has 18 residues. The CDR3 region is CASSTRTSGGSEQETQYF. CDR3 DNA sequence: TGTGCCAGCAGCACCCGGACTAGCGGGGGTTCGGAGCAAGAGACCCAGTACTTC.

The sample holds a few counts of this clone. This chain connects TRBV12-5 to TRBJ2-2; possible D gene TRBD2, 6 bases. The CDR3 sequence is 15 residues long. CDR1 is LGHNT and CDR2 is FRNRAP in the germline V gene. Trimming removed 0 bases from V and 7 bases from J, with 12 bases in between. The CDR3 region has the DNA TGTGCTAGTGGTTTGGTACCCGAGGGAGGCGGGGAGCTGTTTTTT. Protein: CASGLVPEGGGELFF.

There are a few counts of this clone. The rearrangement uses TRBV9 and TRBJ2-1; 7 bases align to TRBD2. V shed 0 bases and J 6 bases; nucleotides not matched to a gene: 6. Germline lookup yields CDR1 SGDLS and CDR2 YYNGEE. This CDR3 is built from 15 residues. The CDR3 coding sequence is TGTGCCAGCAGCGTAGGCCCAGCGGGGAGCAATGAGCAGTTCTTC. Residues: CASSVGPAGSNEQFF.

This clone was found once. The chain recombines TRBV5-1 with TRBJ1-1, with TRBD1 identical over 8 bases. The CDR3 is 14 residues long. CDR1 is SGHRS and CDR2 is YFSETQ in the germline V gene. V trimming: 0 bases; J trimming: 4 bases; junction bases outside the gene matches: 2. The CDR3 spells CASSLGQGITEAFF. CDR3 bases: TGCGCCAGCAGCTTGGGACAGGGGATCACTGAAGCTTTCTTT.

The chain joins TRBV11-1 to TRBJ2-5; D perhaps matches TRBD2 (5 bases). The V and J ends lost 3 bases and 3 bases respectively, with 14 bases between them. The CDR3 totals 15 residues. Germline assignment: CDR1 SGHAT and CDR2 FQDESV (reference sequence). In nucleotides, the CDR3 is TGTGCCAGCAGCTTCTCGGGGAAATTGAAAGAGACCCAGTACTTC. Residues: CASSFSGKLKETQYF.

The gene calls are TRBV7-3 and TRBJ1-1; weak D call: TRBD1 (6 bases). Germline V gene data show CDR1 as SGHTA and CDR2 as FQGTGA. There are 14 residues in the CDR3. Trimming cost V 6 bases and J 3 bases, with 14 bases left between them. The CDR3 DNA reads TGTGCCAGCAGTGAATTGGGGGCGGACACTGAAGCTTTCTTT. Translation gives CASSELGADTEAFF.

This clone showed up just once. V usage is TRBV30 and J usage is TRBJ1-2, with D perhaps matching TRBD1 (5 bases). With 1 base removed from V and 2 bases from J, the gap between germline ends came to 5 bases. CDR1 and CDR2 from the germline V gene are GTSNPN and SVGIG (reference sequence). CDR3 size: 12 residues. CDR3 in amino acids: CAWSDRNYGYTF. Here the CDR3 DNA reads TGTGCCTGGAGTGACAGGAACTATGGCTACACCTTC.

This rearrangement joins TRBV11-3 to TRBJ2-1; D perhaps matches TRBD2 (5 bases). Trimming took 4 bases from V and 5 from J, leaving 18 bases between them. The CDR3 has 16 residues. The germline V gene has CDR1 SGHNT and CDR2 YENEEA. CDR3 sequence (DNA): TGTGCCAGCAGCTCCAGTCGAGGGATCGCCCACAATGAGCAGTTCTTC. The encoded protein is CASSSSRGIAHNEQFF.

This sequence joins TRBV7-9 and TRBJ1-1, with 7 positions matching TRBD1. This CDR3 is built from 14 residues. Germline V gene lookup returns CDR1 SEHNR and CDR2 FQNEAQ (reference sequence). After removal of 1 base from V and 1 base from J, the junction contained 0 bases not matched to a gene. DNA of the CDR3: TGTGCCAGCAGCTTAGAGGGGGCGAACACTGAAGCTTTCTTT. Translation: CASSLEGANTEAFF.

The chain couples TRBV7-6 to TRBJ2-1; D perhaps matches TRBD1 (5 bases). Germline assignment: CDR1 SGHVS and CDR2 FNYEAQ. The CDR3 contains 14 residues. The V and J ends lost 10 bases and 1 base respectively, with 14 bases between them. CDR3 sequence: CATAPDRSYNEQFF. The CDR3 DNA reads TGTGCCACCGCGCCCGACAGATCCTACAATGAGCAGTTCTTC.

The V call is TRBV9, the J call TRBJ1-2; TRBD1 aligns across 8 bases. The germline V gene encodes CDR1 SGDLS and CDR2 YYNGEE. The V gene end was trimmed by 1 base and the J gene end by 4 bases; junction bases not matched to a gene: 3. This CDR3 comprises 14 residues. Here the CDR3 reads CASSVQGAIYGYTF. In DNA, the CDR3 is TGTGCCAGCAGCGTACAGGGGGCGATCTATGGCTACACCTTC.

This chain joins TRBV7-9 and TRBJ1-3; no clear D. Trimming stripped 3 bases from V and 0 bases from J, with 6 bases between. Germline V gives CDR1 SEHNR, CDR2 FQNEAQ (reference sequence). The CDR3 runs to 14 residues. The CDR3 here is CASSFGNSGNTIYF. The CDR3 nucleotides read TGTGCCAGCAGCTTCGGGAACTCTGGAAACACCATATATTTT.

J is TRBJ2-1 and V is TRBV27, with D perhaps matching TRBD1 (6 bases). The germline V gene has CDR1 MNHEY and CDR2 SMNVEV (reference sequence). V shed 4 bases and J shed 8 bases, with 18 bases lying between them. The CDR3 spans 15 residues. CDR3 amino acids: CASSSDPQGYDEQFF. CDR3 DNA: TGTGCCAGCAGTTCCGATCCACAGGGTTACGATGAGCAGTTCTTC.

This clone has more than one count but fewer than ten. This chain uses TRBV7-9 with TRBJ1-4; D might be TRBD1 (5 bases). This CDR3 is 11 amino acids long. Germline CDR1 SEHNR, CDR2 FQNEAQ (reference sequence). The V and J ends lost 5 bases and 10 bases respectively, with 8 bases between them. CDR3 amino acids: CASSPQGKLFF. The CDR3 DNA sequence: TGTGCCAGCAGCCCGCAGGGAAAACTGTTTTTT. Full variable domain (rest looked up from reference TRBV7-9 and TRBJ1-4): DTGVSQNPRHKITKRGQNVTFRCDPISEHNRLYWYRQTLGQGPEFLTYFQNEAQLEKSRLLSDRFSAERPKGSFSTLEIQRTEQGDSAMYLCASSPQGKLFFGSGTQLSVL.

The rearrangement uses TRBV27 and TRBJ2-4, with a weak D call TRBD2 (5 bases). Looked up from germline, CDR1 is MNHEY and CDR2 is SMNVEV (reference sequence). The CDR3 contains 18 residues. Trimming took off 2 bases at V and 4 bases at J, with 21 bases between the two ends. CDR3 DNA sequence: TGTGCCAGCAGTTTAGTTTCCCCCCGGGGTGCTGATAAAAACATTCAGTACTTC. Translating it yields CASSLVSPRGADKNIQYF.

Here the CDR3 reads CASSTYRERATEAFF. The CDR3 DNA is TGTGCCAGCAGTACCTACAGGGAGCGAGCGACTGAAGCTTTCTTT. The rearrangement uses TRBV27 and TRBJ1-1, with a weak D call TRBD1 (6 bases). V dropped 5 bases and J dropped 5 bases, with 18 bases sitting between them. The CDR3 length is 15 residues. The germline V gene encodes CDR1 MNHEY and CDR2 SMNVEV (reference sequence).

The sample holds a few counts of this clone. The genes are TRBV19 and TRBJ2-3, with 8 bases that match TRBD2. The CDR3 runs to 15 residues. V lost 3 bases and J lost 1; bases outside the gene matches: 3. Germline lookup yields CDR1 LNHDA and CDR2 SQIVND (reference sequence). CDR3 bases: TGTGCCAGTAGTATTCTTAGCGGGGGCACAGATACGCAGTATTTT. This sequence encodes CASSILSGGTDTQYF.

J is TRBJ1-4 and V is TRBV5-1; D might be TRBD1 (5 bases). From germline, CDR1 is SGHRS and CDR2 YFSETQ. The CDR3 spans 15 residues. Trimming shortened V by 4 bases and J by 3 bases, and 13 bases separated the two germline ends. DNA for the CDR3: TGCGCCAGCAGCCCCCTCCAGGGATCTAATGAAAAACTGTTTTTT. Translating it yields CASSPLQGSNEKLFF.

This clone was counted a single time. The V gene is TRBV5-6, the J gene TRBJ2-5; 14 bases agree with TRBD2. The CDR3 is made up of 16 amino acids. V dropped 4 bases and J dropped 7; count of bases not matched to a gene: 9. Germline V lookup: CDR1 SGHDT, CDR2 YYEEEE. This CDR3 is CASSIGTSGGVPTQYF. The CDR3 DNA reads TGTGCCAGCAGCATTGGGACTAGCGGGGGTGTTCCGACCCAGTACTTC.

V is TRBV19 and J is TRBJ1-5, with D unclear. Trimming pared 7 bases from V and 2 bases from J, leaving 15 bases between. The CDR3 extends over 15 amino acids. The germline V gene has CDR1 LNHDA and CDR2 SQIVND (reference sequence). The CDR3 DNA reads as TGTGCCAGTAACACAGACGGCGGGGGCAATCAGCCCCAGCATTTT. Its protein product is CASNTDGGGNQPQHF. The full variable domain, its missing parts supplied by reference TRBV19 and TRBJ1-5, is DGGITQSPKYLFRKEGQNVTLSCEQNLNHDAMYWYRQDPGQGLRLIYYSQIVNDFQKGDIAEGYSVSREKKESFPLTVTSAQKNPTAFYLCASNTDGGGNQPQHFGDGTRLSIL.

In nucleotides, the CDR3 is TGTGCCAGCAGCCCAGGCCTGGGACAGGGAAGCTCCTACGAGCAGTACTTC. Amino acids: CASSPGLGQGSSYEQYF. V is TRBV7-8 and J is TRBJ2-7; 9 bases fit TRBD1. Trimming removed 5 bases from V and 0 bases from J; junction bases left unmatched: 11. CDR3 size: 17 residues. CDR1 is SGHVS and CDR2 is FQNEAQ in the germline V gene.

This clone was counted between two and nine times. The V and J genes are TRBV5-1 and TRBJ1-2, with 9 bases identical to TRBD1. This CDR3 comprises 16 residues. V trimming: 4 bases; J trimming: 2 bases; junction bases outside the gene matches: 9. CDR1 and CDR2 (germline): SGHRS, YFSETQ. The chain's CDR3 is CASSPPGQGLNYGYTF. The DNA for the CDR3 is TGCGCCAGCAGCCCACCGGGACAGGGCCTCAACTATGGCTACACCTTC.

CDR3 bases: TGTGCCAGCAGCCGGGGGGGGGTCACGCAGTATTTT. It codes for CASSRGGVTQYF. V is TRBV11-2 and J is TRBJ2-3; 8 positions match TRBD2. Germline trimming cut 5 bases from V and 9 bases from J; bases unmatched to any gene: 4. Germline CDR1 and CDR2: SGHAT and FQNNGV. CDR3 size: 12 residues.

This clone was counted only a few times. The chain uses TRBV7-3 and TRBJ2-1; 7 bases fit TRBD2. Germline V gene sequence: CDR1 SGHTA, CDR2 FQGTGA. This CDR3 is 14 amino acids long. V trimming: 5 bases; J trimming: 5 bases; junction bases outside the gene matches: 6. The CDR3 sequence is CASSGGGGNNEQFF. CDR3 nucleotide sequence: TGTGCCAGCAGCGGCGGGGGAGGGAACAATGAGCAGTTCTTC. Based on the CDR3 plus reference TRBV7-3 and TRBJ2-1, the full variable domain is GAGVSQTPSNKVTEKGKYVELRCDPISGHTALYWYRQSLGQGPEFLIYFQGTGAADDSGLPNDRFFAVRPEGSVSTLKIQRTERGDSAVYLCASSGGGGNNEQFFGPGTRLTVL.

The chain couples TRBV6-1 to TRBJ1-5, with no clear D. Deletions cut 4 bases from V and 9 bases from J, with 28 bases between. The CDR3 consists of 18 residues. Germline values: CDR1 MNHNS, CDR2 SASEGT. CDR3 sequence (DNA): TGTGCCAGCAGTGCTGGGAGTGATAGCGGGCCCGGTCTTCGGCCCCAGCATTTT. Translated: CASSAGSDSGPGLRPQHF.

The J gene is TRBJ1-1, the V gene TRBV29-1, with 7 positions matching TRBD1. This CDR3 contains 11 residues. Germline-derived CDR1 and CDR2 are SQVTM and ANQGSEA. V dropped 6 bases and J dropped 7; count of bases not matched to a gene: 5. The DNA of the CDR3 is TGCAGCGTCGGGACAGTTTATGAAGCTTTCTTT. This gives the protein CSVGTVYEAFF.

The V and J genes are TRBV7-9 and TRBJ1-6, with unresolved D. CDR1 is SEHNR and CDR2 is FQNEAQ in the germline V gene (reference sequence). The CDR3 covers 17 residues. Trimming took 5 bases from V and 2 from J, leaving 16 bases between them. As DNA, the CDR3 is TGTGCCAGCAGCACCCCCACTTCGAGGACCTATAATTCACCCCTCCACTTT. Amino acid sequence: CASSTPTSRTYNSPLHF.

This clone was picked up one time. The J gene is TRBJ1-3, the V gene TRBV7-8; 10 bases are shared with TRBD1. The CDR3 contains 15 residues. V dropped 5 bases and J dropped 2; count of bases not matched to a gene: 3. CDR1 and CDR2 (germline): SGHVS, FQNEAQ. Written as DNA, the CDR3 is TGTGCCAGCAGCCTGGGGACAGGGGCTGGAAACACCATATATTTT. It yields the protein CASSLGTGAGNTIYF.

This chain joins TRBV6-6 and TRBJ1-6, with D unclear. The CDR3 length is 12 residues. Per germline, CDR1 MNHNY and CDR2 SVGAGI (reference sequence). Trimming removed 5 bases from V and 5 bases from J, with 4 bases in between. CDR3 coding DNA: TGTGCCAGCAGTCCCGATAATTCACCCCTCCACTTT. Protein sequence: CASSPDNSPLHF.

The chain couples TRBV29-1 to TRBJ1-2; no firm D call. The germline V gene encodes CDR1 SQVTM and CDR2 ANQGSEA. The CDR3 sequence is 12 residues long. V dropped 7 bases and J dropped 0 bases, with 9 bases sitting between them. CDR3 in DNA: TGCAGCGCCGAGATGGCTAACTATGGCTACACCTTC. Protein product: CSAEMANYGYTF.